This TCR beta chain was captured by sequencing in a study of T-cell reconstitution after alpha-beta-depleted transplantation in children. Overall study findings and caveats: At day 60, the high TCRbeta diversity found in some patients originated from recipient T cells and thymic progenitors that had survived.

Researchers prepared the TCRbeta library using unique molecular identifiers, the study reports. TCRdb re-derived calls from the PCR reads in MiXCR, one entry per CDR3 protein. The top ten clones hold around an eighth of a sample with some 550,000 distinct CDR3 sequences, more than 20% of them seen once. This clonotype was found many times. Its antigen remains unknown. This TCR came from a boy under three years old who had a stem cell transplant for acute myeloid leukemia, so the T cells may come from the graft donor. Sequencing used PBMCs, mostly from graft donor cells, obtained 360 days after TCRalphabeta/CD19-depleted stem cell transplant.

In DNA, the CDR3 is TGCAGTGCAGAAACCGGGACAGGGAGGAATGAGCAGTTCTTC. Protein sequence: CSAETGTGRNEQFF. The V call is TRBV20-1, the J call TRBJ2-1, with 9 bases aligning to TRBD1. J was trimmed by 7 bases and V by 6 bases; bases with no gene match: 10. The CDR3 has 14 amino acids. In germline, CDR1 is DFQATT, CDR2 SNEGSKA (reference sequence).